A selection of T cell receptor beta chains follows, all from one sample in a study of identifying expanded T cells in peripheral blood. Some clones are missing from TCRdb's copy, which holds only in-frame ones; the method was immunoSEQ multiplex PCR. The repertoire holds 85,000 to 100,000 clones, with about 87% as singletons. Sequenced sample: blood. These receptors were taken from a person aged 18 to 75 in good health. The CDR3 runs from the conserved cysteine through the conserved F or W. D genes are given only for firm matches. A clone size is listed for some rows: how often the clone was seen (once, few, many), or a class if it is expanded.

V gene,D gene,J gene,clone size,CDR3 DNA,CDR3 protein
TRBV7-9,TRBD1,TRBJ2-2,NA,TGTGCCAGCAGCCTTTTAGACAGGGGGCCTGACACCGGGGAGCTGTTTTTT,CASSLLDRGPDTGELFF
TRBV7-3,NA,TRBJ2-2,NA,TGTGCCAGCAGCCTGGGGGTAGGGGCCACCGGGGAGCTGTTTTTT,CASSLGVGATGELFF
TRBV4-1,TRBD2,TRBJ2-3,once,TGCGCCAGCGCCAAGCAAGCGGGGGGCACAGATACGCAGTATTTT,CASAKQAGGTDTQYF
TRBV6-1,NA,TRBJ1-6,NA,TGTGCCAGCCGGGAAGGAAATTCACCCCTCCACTTT,CASREGNSPLHF
TRBV27,NA,TRBJ2-3,NA,TGTGCCAGCAGTTTATCAGGAATTTATACGCAGTATTTT,CASSLSGIYTQYF
TRBV15,NA,TRBJ2-1,NA,TGTGCCACCAGCCCCGCGGGGATGGATGAGCAGTTCTTC,CATSPAGMDEQFF
TRBV5-4,NA,TRBJ2-7,NA,TGTGCCAGCAGCTTGAGACAGGCTGGCGAGCAGTACTTC,CASSLRQAGEQYF
TRBV7-3,TRBD2,TRBJ2-3,NA,TGTGCCGGCAGCTTAAGAGGGCTAGCGGGAGATACGCAGTATTTT,CAGSLRGLAGDTQYF
TRBV14,TRBD2,TRBJ2-2,NA,TGTGCCAGCAGCCAAAAGACTAGCGGGGCCGGGGAGCTGTTTTTT,CASSQKTSGAGELFF
TRBV4-1,TRBD2,TRBJ2-3,once,TGCGCCAGCAGCCAAGAGCCCGGGACTAGCGGGGGGGCCTGGGCAGATACGCAGTATTTT,CASSQEPGTSGGAWADTQYF
TRBV19,NA,TRBJ2-1,NA,TGTGCCAGTAGTATCATTGGAGAGAGCTCCTACAATGAGCAGTTCTTC,CASSIIGESSYNEQFF
TRBV28,TRBD1,TRBJ2-7,once,TGTGCCAGCAGTTTCATGGGACAGGGCTACGAGCAGTACTTC,CASSFMGQGYEQYF
TRBV9,NA,TRBJ2-3,NA,TGTGCCAGCAGCGTAGCTGAAGATACGCAGTATTTT,CASSVAEDTQYF
TRBV6-4,NA,TRBJ1-2,NA,TGTGCCAGCATAGGAGACAGAAACTATGGCTACACCTTC,CASIGDRNYGYTF
TRBV10-1,TRBD1,TRBJ2-1,NA,TGCGCCAGCAGCCTGGACAGGGTCTGGGGTGAGCAGTTCTTC,CASSLDRVWGEQFF
TRBV7-8,NA,TRBJ2-5,NA,TGTGCCAGCAGCGTACCCGGGTGGCAGGGAAGAGAGGGAGAGACCCAGTACTTC,CASSVPGWQGREGETQYF
TRBV6-1,NA,TRBJ2-7,NA,TGTGCCAGCAATGAGGGTACCTACGAGCAGTACTTC,CASNEGTYEQYF
TRBV5-1,NA,TRBJ1-3,NA,TGCGCCAGCAGCTTGTCTTGGCAGGCTGGAAACACCATATATTTT,CASSLSWQAGNTIYF
TRBV6-1,TRBD2,TRBJ2-5,NA,TGTGCCAGCTCCCGACTAGCGGGATTCCCAGAGACCCAGTACTTC,CASSRLAGFPETQYF
TRBV5-1,NA,TRBJ2-7,NA,TGCGCCAGCAGCTTGGCAGGGCCCCGTTACGAGCAGTACTTC,CASSLAGPRYEQYF
TRBV9,TRBD1,TRBJ2-5,NA,TGTGCCAGCAGCGTAGGGGACAGGCTGGTGACCCAGTACTTC,CASSVGDRLVTQYF
TRBV5-1,NA,TRBJ2-5,few,TGCGCCAGCAGCTTGGGGGTTTCGGAGACCCAGTACTTC,CASSLGVSETQYF
TRBV9,NA,TRBJ2-3,NA,TGTGCCAGCAGCGTGGGTGTCGGGAGCACGGATACGCAGTATTTT,CASSVGVGSTDTQYF
TRBV28,NA,TRBJ2-3,once,TGTGCCAGCAGTTTAGAGGCGGCCGGCTCCACAGATACGCAGTATTTT,CASSLEAAGSTDTQYF
TRBV28,TRBD1,TRBJ1-2,NA,TGTGCCAGCAGTTTGGCAGGGGGCCCCTATGGCTACACCTTC,CASSLAGGPYGYTF
TRBV7-3,TRBD2,TRBJ2-3,NA,TGTGCCAGCAGCGAAATCCCGGGACTAGCCGGGTTCGGCACAGATACGCAGTATTTT,CASSEIPGLAGFGTDTQYF
TRBV30,TRBD2,TRBJ2-5,NA,TGTGCCTGGAGAGGGACTAGCGGGAAATCCACCCAGTACTTC,CAWRGTSGKSTQYF
TRBV7-9,NA,TRBJ1-2,NA,TGTGCCAGCAGCTCAGTAGGGACGGGAGGTGGCTACACCTTC,CASSSVGTGGGYTF
TRBV5-1,NA,TRBJ2-7,NA,TGCGCCAGCAGCTTGGGCGGAACCTACGAGCAGTACTTC,CASSLGGTYEQYF
TRBV7-9,NA,TRBJ2-5,NA,TGTGCCAGCTGTATCGGGGCTCCCGGCCTCCAAGAGACCCAGTACTTC,CASCIGAPGLQETQYF
TRBV18,NA,TRBJ2-7,NA,TGTGCCAGCTCACGGACTGGGGGATACGAGCAGTACTTC,CASSRTGGYEQYF
TRBV28,NA,TRBJ1-1,NA,TGTGCCAGCAGTACTACAGGGAGAAACACTGAAGCTTTCTTT,CASSTTGRNTEAFF
TRBV4-3,TRBD1,TRBJ1-2,NA,TGCGCCAGCAGCCAAGCTACAGGGGGCGTCGGCTACACCTTC,CASSQATGGVGYTF
TRBV7-9,NA,TRBJ1-2,NA,TGTGCCAGCAGCCCCGCCGCCAGGAGCAGCTATGGCTACACCTTC,CASSPAARSSYGYTF
TRBV5-1,NA,TRBJ1-3,NA,TGCGCCAGCAGCTTGGCCTTCGGGGTCTCTGGAAACACCATATATTTT,CASSLAFGVSGNTIYF
TRBV5-1,NA,TRBJ2-7,NA,TGCGCCAGCAGCTTAAGGGGCGACGCAGGCTACGAGCAGTACTTC,CASSLRGDAGYEQYF
TRBV27,NA,TRBJ2-1,NA,TGTGCCAGCAGTTTTACCCTCACCTACAATGAGCAGTTCTTC,CASSFTLTYNEQFF
TRBV27,NA,TRBJ1-1,NA,TGTGCCAGCAGCCCTGTTGGGGCTGAAGCTTTCTTT,CASSPVGAEAFF
TRBV15,NA,TRBJ1-4,NA,TGTGCCACCAGCAGAGATCTCGGGTCGACTAATGAAAAACTGTTTTTT,CATSRDLGSTNEKLFF
TRBV5-6,TRBD1,TRBJ2-7,NA,TGTGCCAGCAGCCGGGACAGCTACGAGCAGTACTTC,CASSRDSYEQYF
TRBV5-1,TRBD2,TRBJ2-7,once,TGCGCCAGCAGCTTGACTAGCGGGAGTCCTATCGAGCAGTACTTC,CASSLTSGSPIEQYF
TRBV9,NA,TRBJ2-3,NA,TGTGCCAGCAGCGCCCTAGCAGGGGCAGATACGCAGTATTTT,CASSALAGADTQYF
TRBV7-2,NA,TRBJ2-3,NA,TGTGCCAGCAGCTTAGGGGAGGGACATTTCACAGATACGCAGTATTTT,CASSLGEGHFTDTQYF
TRBV28,NA,TRBJ2-7,NA,TGTGCCAGCAGTAGCAAGGGCCTTCGGGACGAGCAGTACTTC,CASSSKGLRDEQYF
TRBV6-1,NA,TRBJ1-3,NA,TGTGCCAGCAGCGTCCTGGTGGACTCTGGAAACACCATATATTTT,CASSVLVDSGNTIYF
TRBV5-4,NA,TRBJ2-3,NA,TGTGCCAGCAGCTTTCACTTACCGGGGGTGGGAGATACGCAGTATTTT,CASSFHLPGVGDTQYF
TRBV7-2,TRBD1,TRBJ2-7,NA,TGTGCCAGCAGCTTAGAAACGGGACAGGGAACCTACGAGCAGTACTTC,CASSLETGQGTYEQYF